This TCR beta chain emerged from a study of T cell changes during pregnancy in multiple sclerosis. This clone came up a few times. CDR3 size: 14 residues. The V end lost 3 bases, the J end lost 1 base, and 6 bases lay between the germline ends. CDR1 is LNHNV and CDR2 is YYDKDF in the germline V gene (reference sequence). Clones were read by immunoSEQ multiplex PCR, and TCRdb kept only the in-frame ones, dropping some. This sample has 60,000 or so clones, with around 90% found just once. The chain couples TRBV15 to TRBJ2-2, with a possible D match to TRBD1 (6 bases). This TCR came from a female donor in good health, enrolled as a control in a pregnancy study. Source: peripheral blood, taken in the second trimester of pregnancy. The CDR3 DNA sequence: TGTGCCACCAGCAGGGGACAGAACACCGGGGAGCTGTTTTTT. Its translation is CATSRGQNTGELFF.